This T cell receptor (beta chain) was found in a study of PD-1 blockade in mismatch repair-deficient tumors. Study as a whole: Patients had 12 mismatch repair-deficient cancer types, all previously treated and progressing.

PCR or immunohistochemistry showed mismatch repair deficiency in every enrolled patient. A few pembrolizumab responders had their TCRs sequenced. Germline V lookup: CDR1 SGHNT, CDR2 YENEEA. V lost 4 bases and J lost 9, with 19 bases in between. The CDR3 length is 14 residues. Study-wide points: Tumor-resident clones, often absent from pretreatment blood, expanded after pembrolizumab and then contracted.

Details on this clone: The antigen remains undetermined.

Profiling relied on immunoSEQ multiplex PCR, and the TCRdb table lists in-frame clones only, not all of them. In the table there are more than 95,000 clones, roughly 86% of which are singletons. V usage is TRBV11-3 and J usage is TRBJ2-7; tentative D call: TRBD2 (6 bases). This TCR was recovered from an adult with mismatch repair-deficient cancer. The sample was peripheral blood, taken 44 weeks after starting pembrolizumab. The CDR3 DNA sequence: TGTGCCAGCAGCTCCCGGGACTTACTTCTTGCGCAGTACTTC. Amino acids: CASSSRDLLLAQYF.